This TCR beta chain appears in the sequencing data of a study of monozygotic twins with inflammatory bowel disease. Whole blood without T cell sorting served as the source of isolated total RNA. CDR3 size: 15 residues. Per germline, CDR1 DFQATT and CDR2 SNEGSKA (reference sequence). General study points: Researchers report that IBD patients shared fewer clonotypes with others than healthy twins, especially amid disease activity. Among IBD patients, TCRbeta diversity (inverse Simpson) was lower than in healthy co-twins.

A remark on this clonotype: What it binds is not known.

For every sample, eight separate reactions were used to make cDNA. With the 5' RACE reads reprocessed, TCRdb shows one record per CDR3 protein and no DNA. The sample includes about 350,000 distinct CDR3 sequences. The chain links TRBV20-1 to TRBJ2-1; the D call of TRBD2 rests on TCRdb alone, since no DNA is present to check it. The receptor's source is a human donor with ulcerative colitis or Crohn's disease, or a healthy co-twin of an affected twin (not recorded which). The sequenced sample was blood. The CDR3 loop is CSVTPGLRLPTEQFF.